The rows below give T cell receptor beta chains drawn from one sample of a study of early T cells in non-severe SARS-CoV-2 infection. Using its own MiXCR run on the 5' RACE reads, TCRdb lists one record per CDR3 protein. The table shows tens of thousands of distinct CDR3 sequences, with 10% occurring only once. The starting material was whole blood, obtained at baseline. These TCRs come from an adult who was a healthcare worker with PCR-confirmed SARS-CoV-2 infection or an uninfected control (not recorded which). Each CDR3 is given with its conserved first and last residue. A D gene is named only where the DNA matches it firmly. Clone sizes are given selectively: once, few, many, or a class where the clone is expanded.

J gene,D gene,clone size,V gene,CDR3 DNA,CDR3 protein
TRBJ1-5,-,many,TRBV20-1,TGCAGTGGGGGGCAGAGCAATCAGCCCCAGCATTTT,CSGGQSNQPQHF
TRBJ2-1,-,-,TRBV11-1,TGTGCCAGCAGCTTAGTAAACAATGAGCAGTTCTTC,CASSLVNNEQFF
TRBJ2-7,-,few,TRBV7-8,TGTGCCAGCAGCTTAGATTACAGTTCCTACGAGCAGTACTTC,CASSLDYSSYEQYF
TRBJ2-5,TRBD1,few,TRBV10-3,TGTGCCATCAGTGAAAGGACAGGGGCGGGAGAGACCCAGTACTTC,CAISERTGAGETQYF
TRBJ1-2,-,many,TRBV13,TGTGCCAGCAGCTTAGGCCAGGGGAGGAATGGCTACACCTTC,CASSLGQGRNGYTF
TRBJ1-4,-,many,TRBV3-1,TGTGCCAGCAGCCAAGGGGGGACTCGGTCTGAAAAACTGTTTTTT,CASSQGGTRSEKLFF
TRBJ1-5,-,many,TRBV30,TGTGCCTGGAGCTCGGGGCACAATCAGCCCCAGCATTTT,CAWSSGHNQPQHF
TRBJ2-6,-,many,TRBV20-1,TGCAGTGCGGAAACTGGGGCCAACGTCCTGACTTTC,CSAETGANVLTF
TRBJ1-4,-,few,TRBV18,TGTGCCAGCTCACTTGCACAGCAGACTAATGAAAAACTGTTTTTT,CASSLAQQTNEKLFF
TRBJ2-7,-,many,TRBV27,TGTGCCAGCAGTCCCAAGCGAGAGGTTGATGGGGAGCAGTACTTC,CASSPKREVDGEQYF
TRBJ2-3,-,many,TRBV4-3,TGCGCCAGCAGCCAAGTCTTCCTTGCCCGCCACGTCGATACGCAGTATTTT,CASSQVFLARHVDTQYF